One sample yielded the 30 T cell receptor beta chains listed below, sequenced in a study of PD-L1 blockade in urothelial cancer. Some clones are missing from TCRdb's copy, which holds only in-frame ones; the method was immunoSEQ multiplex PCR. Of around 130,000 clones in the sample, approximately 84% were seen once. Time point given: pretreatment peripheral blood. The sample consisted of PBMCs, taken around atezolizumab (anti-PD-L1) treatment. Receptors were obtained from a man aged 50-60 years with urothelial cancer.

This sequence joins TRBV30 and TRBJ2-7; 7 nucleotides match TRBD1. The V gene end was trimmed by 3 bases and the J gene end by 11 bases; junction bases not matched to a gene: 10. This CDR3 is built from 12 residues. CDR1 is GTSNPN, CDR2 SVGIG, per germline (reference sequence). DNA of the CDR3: TGTGCCTGGAGCCCGACAGGGTTTGGGGAGTACTTC. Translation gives CAWSPTGFGEYF.

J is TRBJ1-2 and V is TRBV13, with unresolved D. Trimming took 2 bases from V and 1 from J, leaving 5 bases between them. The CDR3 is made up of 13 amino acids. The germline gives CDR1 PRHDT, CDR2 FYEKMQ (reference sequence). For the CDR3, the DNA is TGTGCCAGCAGCTTACAGCGTAACTATGGCTACACCTTC. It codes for CASSLQRNYGYTF.

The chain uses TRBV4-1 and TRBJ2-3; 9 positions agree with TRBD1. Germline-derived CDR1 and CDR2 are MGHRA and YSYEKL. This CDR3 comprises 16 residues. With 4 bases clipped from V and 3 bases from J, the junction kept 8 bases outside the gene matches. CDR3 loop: CASSPGGTGRTDTQYF. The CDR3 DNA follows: TGCGCCAGCAGCCCAGGAGGGACAGGGAGGACAGATACGCAGTATTTT.

This chain's CDR3 is CASSNGPNTIYF. The CDR3, as DNA: TGTGCCAGCAGTAACGGTCCAAACACCATATATTTT. The chain uses TRBV6-5 and TRBJ1-3; D ambiguous. Germline loops: CDR1 MNHEY, CDR2 SVGAGI. This CDR3 spans 12 amino acids. V was shortened by 5 bases and J by 6 bases, with 8 bases between the two germline ends.

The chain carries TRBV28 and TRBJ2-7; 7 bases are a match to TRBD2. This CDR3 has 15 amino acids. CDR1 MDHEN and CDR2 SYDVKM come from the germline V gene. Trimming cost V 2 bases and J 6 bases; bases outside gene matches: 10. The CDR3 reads CASSLKSSGLGEQYF. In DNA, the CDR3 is TGTGCCAGCAGTTTAAAGTCTAGCGGCCTTGGCGAGCAGTACTTC.

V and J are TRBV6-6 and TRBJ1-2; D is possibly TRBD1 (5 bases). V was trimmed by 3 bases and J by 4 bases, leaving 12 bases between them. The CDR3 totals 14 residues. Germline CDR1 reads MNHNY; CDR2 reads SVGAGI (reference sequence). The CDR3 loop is CASSYSDRSYGYTF. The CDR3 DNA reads TGTGCCAGCAGTTATTCCGACAGAAGCTATGGCTACACCTTC.

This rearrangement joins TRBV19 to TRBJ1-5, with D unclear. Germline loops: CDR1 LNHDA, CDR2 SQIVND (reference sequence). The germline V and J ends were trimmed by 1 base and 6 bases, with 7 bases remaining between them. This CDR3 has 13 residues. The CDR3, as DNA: TGTGCCAGTAGTATAGGTGTTCTTCAGCCCCAGCATTTT. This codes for CASSIGVLQPQHF.

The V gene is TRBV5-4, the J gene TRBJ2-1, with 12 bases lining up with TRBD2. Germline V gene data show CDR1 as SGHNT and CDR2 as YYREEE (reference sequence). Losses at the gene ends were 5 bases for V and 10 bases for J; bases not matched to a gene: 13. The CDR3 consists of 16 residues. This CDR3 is CASRLSGTSGRPEQFF. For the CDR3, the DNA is TGTGCCAGCAGACTCTCCGGGACTAGCGGGCGGCCAGAGCAGTTCTTC.

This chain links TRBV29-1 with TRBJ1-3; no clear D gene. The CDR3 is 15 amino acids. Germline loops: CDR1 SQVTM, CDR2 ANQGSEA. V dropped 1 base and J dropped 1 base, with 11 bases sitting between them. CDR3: CSVEGSGESGNTIYF. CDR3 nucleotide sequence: TGCAGCGTTGAAGGTAGTGGGGAGTCTGGAAACACCATATATTTT.

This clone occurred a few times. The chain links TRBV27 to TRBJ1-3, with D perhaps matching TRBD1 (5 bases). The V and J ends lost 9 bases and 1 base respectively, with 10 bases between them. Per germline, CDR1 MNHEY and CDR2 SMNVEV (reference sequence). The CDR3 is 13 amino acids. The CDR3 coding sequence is TGTGCCAGTCGTCAGGGTTCTGGAAACACCATATATTTT. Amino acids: CASRQGSGNTIYF.

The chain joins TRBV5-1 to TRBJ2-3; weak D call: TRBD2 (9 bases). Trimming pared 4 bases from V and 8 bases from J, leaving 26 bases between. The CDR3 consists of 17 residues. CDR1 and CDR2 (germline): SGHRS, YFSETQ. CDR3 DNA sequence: TGCGCCAGCAGCGGCGGGGGACTAGCTATCACAGGGGGTACGCAGTATTTT. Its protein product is CASSGGGLAITGGTQYF.

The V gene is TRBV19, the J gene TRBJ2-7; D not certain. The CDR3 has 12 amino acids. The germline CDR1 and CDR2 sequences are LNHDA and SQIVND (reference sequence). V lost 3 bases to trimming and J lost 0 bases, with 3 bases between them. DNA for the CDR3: TGTGCCAGTAGTATCAGCTCCTACGAGCAGTACTTC. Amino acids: CASSISSYEQYF. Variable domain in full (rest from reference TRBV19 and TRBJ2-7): DGGITQSPKYLFRKEGQNVTLSCEQNLNHDAMYWYRQDPGQGLRLIYYSQIVNDFQKGDIAEGYSVSREKKESFPLTVTSAQKNPTAFYLCASSISSYEQYFGPGTRLTVT.

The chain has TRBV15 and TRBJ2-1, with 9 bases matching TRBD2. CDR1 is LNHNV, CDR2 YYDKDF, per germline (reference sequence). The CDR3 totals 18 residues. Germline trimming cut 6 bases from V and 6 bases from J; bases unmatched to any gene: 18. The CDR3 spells CATSAQGSGSLTTNEQFF. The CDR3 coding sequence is TGTGCCACCAGTGCGCAGGGTAGCGGGAGTCTTACCACCAATGAGCAGTTCTTC. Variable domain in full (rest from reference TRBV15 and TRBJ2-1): DAMVIQNPRYQVTQFGKPVTLSCSQTLNHNVMYWYQQKSSQAPKLLFHYYDKDFNNEADTPDNFQSRRPNTSFCFLDIRSPGLGDTAMYLCATSAQGSGSLTTNEQFFGPGTRLTVL.

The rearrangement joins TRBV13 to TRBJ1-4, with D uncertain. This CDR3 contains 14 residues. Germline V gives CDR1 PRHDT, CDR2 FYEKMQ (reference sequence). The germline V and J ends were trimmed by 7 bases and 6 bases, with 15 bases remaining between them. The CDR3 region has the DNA TGTGCCAGCACCTCTCTCCGGGGTTATGAAAAACTGTTTTTT. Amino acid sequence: CASTSLRGYEKLFF.

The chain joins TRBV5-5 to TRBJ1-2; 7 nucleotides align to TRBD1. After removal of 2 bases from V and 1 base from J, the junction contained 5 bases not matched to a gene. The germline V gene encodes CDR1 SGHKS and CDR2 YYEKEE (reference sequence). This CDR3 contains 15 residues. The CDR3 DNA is TGTGCCAGCAGCTTAACCAGGGGGTTTAACTATGGCTACACCTTC. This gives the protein CASSLTRGFNYGYTF. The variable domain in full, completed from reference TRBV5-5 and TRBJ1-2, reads DAGVTQSPTHLIKTRGQQVTLRCSPISGHKSVSWYQQVLGQGPQFIFQYYEKEERGRGNFPDRFSARQFPNYSSELNVNALLLGDSALYLCASSLTRGFNYGYTFGSGTRLTVV.

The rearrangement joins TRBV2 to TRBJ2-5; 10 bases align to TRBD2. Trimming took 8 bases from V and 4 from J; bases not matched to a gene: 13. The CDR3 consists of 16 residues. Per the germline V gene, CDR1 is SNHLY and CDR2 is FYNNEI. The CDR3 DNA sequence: TGTGCCAGCTCTGAGAGCGGGAGGGCCCGGGGAGAGACCCAGTACTTC. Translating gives CASSESGRARGETQYF.

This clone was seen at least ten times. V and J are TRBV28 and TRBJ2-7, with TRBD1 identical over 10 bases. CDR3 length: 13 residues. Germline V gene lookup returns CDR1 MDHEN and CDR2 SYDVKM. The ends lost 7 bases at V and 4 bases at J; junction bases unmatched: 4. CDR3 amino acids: CASTTGGEYEQYF. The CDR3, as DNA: TGTGCCAGCACGACAGGGGGCGAATACGAGCAGTACTTC.

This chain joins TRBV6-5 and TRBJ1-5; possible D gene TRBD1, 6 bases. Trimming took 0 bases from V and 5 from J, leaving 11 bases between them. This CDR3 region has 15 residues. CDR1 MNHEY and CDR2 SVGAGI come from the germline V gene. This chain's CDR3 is CASSYSMGAHQPQHF. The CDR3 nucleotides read TGTGCCAGCAGTTACTCGATGGGGGCGCATCAGCCCCAGCATTTT.

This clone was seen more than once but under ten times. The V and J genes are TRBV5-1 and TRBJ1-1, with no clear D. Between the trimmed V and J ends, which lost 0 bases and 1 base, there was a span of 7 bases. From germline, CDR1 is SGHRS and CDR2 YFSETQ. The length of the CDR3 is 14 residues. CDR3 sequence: CASSLEQPNTEAFF. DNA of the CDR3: TGCGCCAGCAGCTTGGAACAGCCGAACACTGAAGCTTTCTTT.

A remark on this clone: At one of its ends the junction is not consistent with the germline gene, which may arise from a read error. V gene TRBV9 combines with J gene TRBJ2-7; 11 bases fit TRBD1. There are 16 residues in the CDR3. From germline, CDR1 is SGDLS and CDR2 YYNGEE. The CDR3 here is CTSSVKGDRGDHEQYF. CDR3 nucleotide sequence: TGTACCAGCAGCGTAAAGGGGGACAGGGGGGACCACGAGCAGTACTTC.

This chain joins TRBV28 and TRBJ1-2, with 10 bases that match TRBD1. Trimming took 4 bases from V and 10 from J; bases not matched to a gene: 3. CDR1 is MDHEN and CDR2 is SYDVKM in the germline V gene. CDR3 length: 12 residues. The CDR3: CASSSRQGAYTF. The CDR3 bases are TGTGCCAGCAGTTCAAGACAGGGGGCCTACACCTTC.

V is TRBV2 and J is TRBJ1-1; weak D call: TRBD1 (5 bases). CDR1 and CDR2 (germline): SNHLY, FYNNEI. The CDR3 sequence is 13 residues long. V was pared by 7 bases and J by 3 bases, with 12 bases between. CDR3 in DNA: TGTGCCAGCAAGAGGACATACTACACTGAAGCTTTCTTT. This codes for CASKRTYYTEAFF.

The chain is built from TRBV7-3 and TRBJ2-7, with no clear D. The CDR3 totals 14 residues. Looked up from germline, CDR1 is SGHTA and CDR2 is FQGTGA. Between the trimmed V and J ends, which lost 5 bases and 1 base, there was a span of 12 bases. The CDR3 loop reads CASSLNGGSYEQYF. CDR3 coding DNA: TGTGCCAGCAGCCTTAATGGCGGATCCTACGAGCAGTACTTC.

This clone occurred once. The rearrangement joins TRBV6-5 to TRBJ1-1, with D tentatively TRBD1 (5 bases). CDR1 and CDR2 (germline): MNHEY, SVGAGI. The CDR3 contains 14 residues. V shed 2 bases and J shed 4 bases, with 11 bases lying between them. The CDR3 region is CASSYRVGGTEAFF. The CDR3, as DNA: TGTGCCAGCAGTTACCGTGTGGGGGGCACTGAAGCTTTCTTT.

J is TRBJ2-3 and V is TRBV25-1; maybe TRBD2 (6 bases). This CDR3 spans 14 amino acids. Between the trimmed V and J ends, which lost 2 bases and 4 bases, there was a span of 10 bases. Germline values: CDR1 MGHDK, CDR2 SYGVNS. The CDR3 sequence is CASSEHGSADTQYF. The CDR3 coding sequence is TGTGCCAGCAGTGAACACGGGAGTGCAGATACGCAGTATTTT.

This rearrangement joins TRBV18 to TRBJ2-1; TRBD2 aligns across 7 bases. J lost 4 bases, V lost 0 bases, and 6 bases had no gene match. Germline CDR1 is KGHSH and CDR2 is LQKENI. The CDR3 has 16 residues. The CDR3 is CASSPPGGSGYNEQFF. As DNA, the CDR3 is TGTGCCAGCTCACCACCGGGCGGGAGTGGTTACAATGAGCAGTTCTTC.

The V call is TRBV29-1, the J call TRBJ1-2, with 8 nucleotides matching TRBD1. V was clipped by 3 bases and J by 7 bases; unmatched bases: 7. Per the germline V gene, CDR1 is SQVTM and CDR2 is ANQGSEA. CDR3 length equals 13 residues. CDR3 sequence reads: CSVETGAGGGYTF. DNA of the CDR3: TGCAGCGTTGAGACAGGGGCCGGAGGTGGCTACACCTTC.

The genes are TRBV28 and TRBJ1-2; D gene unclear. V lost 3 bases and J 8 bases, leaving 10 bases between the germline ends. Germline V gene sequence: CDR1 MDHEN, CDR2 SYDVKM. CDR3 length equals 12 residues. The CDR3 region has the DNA TGTGCCAGCAGTTTGGCGTGGGCCGGCTACACCTTC. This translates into CASSLAWAGYTF.

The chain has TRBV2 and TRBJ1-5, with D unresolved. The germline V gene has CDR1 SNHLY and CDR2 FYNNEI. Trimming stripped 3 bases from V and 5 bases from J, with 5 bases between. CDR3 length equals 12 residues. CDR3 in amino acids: CASSDGYQPQHF. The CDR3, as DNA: TGTGCCAGCAGTGACGGGTATCAGCCCCAGCATTTT.

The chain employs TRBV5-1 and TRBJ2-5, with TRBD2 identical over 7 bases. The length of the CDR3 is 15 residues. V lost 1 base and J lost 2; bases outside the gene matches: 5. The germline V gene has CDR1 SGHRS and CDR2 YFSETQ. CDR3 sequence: CASSLSGTKQETQYF. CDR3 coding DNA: TGCGCCAGCAGCTTGAGCGGGACCAAGCAAGAGACCCAGTACTTC.